What follows describes a single T cell receptor (beta chain). These data come from a study of control samples from healthy donors and cancer patients. This CDR3 is built from 13 residues. V was shortened by 8 bases and J by 4 bases, with 15 bases between the two germline ends. In germline, CDR1 is SGHRS, CDR2 YFSETQ. Produced via immunoSEQ multiplex PCR; TCRdb's table is partial and in-frame only. Of some 22,000 clones in the sample, around four fifths were seen once. V is TRBV5-1 and J is TRBJ1-2; D might be TRBD1 (6 bases). The sequenced material came from PBMCs. The receptor was derived from a man aged 60 to 75 with colorectal cancer. CDR3 protein: CASKQGPTYGYTF. The CDR3 DNA is TGCGCCAGTAAACAGGGCCCGACCTATGGCTACACCTTC.